This T cell receptor (beta chain) was sequenced during a study of blood T cells in healthy people across ages. Study-level results: Across the age range, TCR beta diversity per million T cells fell in a roughly linear way. More naive CD4+ cells and higher diversity marked long-lived donors relative to aged donors.

This clonotype was counted ten times or more. Its antigen is undetermined. CDR1 is MNHEY and CDR2 is SVGAGI in the germline V gene. The length of the CDR3 is 17 residues. V dropped 2 bases and J dropped 0; count of bases not matched to a gene: 6. Total RNA extracted from each sample amounted to at least 5 micrograms. Alongside a J-beta primer mix, a sample-barcoded 5' primer served in a second PCR lasting about 6 to 12 cycles. Each of the samples gave a minimum of 3 million paired-end reads that contained CDR3. TCRdb fed the 5' RACE reads into MiXCR, producing one record per CDR3 protein. The sample consists of roughly 680,000 distinct CDR3 sequences, more than 45% of them appearing once.

The chain recombines TRBV6-5 with TRBJ2-2; 7 bases are shared with TRBD1. This sequence was found in a woman of 80 years or more in good health. Sequencing was carried out using blood. The CDR3, as DNA: TGTGCCAGCAGTTACCTCCCGGGACAGTCGAACACCGGGGAGCTGTTTTTT. It encodes CASSYLPGQSNTGELFF.